A selection of T cell receptor beta chains follows, all from one sample in a study of shared clonotypes between healthy human individuals. Repertoires were generated with immunoSEQ multiplex PCR, while TCRdb's copy carries only in-frame clones and drops some. The sample holds over a million clones, roughly 96% seen once. Sample: naive CD4+ T cells sorted from blood. These receptors all stem from a man aged 25-40 years in good health. Each CDR3 is given with its conserved first and last residue. The D gene is left open where the match is weak. Clone size, where shown, is once, few, many, or a class for clones that have expanded.

>TRBD2|TRBV5-1|NA|TRBJ2-3
TGCGCCAGCAGAACTAGCGGGAGGACAGATACGCAGTATTTT
CASRTSGRTDTQYF
>NA|TRBV5-1|NA|TRBJ2-7
TGCGCCAGCAGCTTGCGCGGCAGGCTAGCGACCAGCTCCTACGAGCAGTACTTC
CASSLRGRLATSSYEQYF
>NA|TRBV9|NA|TRBJ2-1
TGTGCCAGCAGCGTACATTCGGCAGGGGGGTGGAATGAGCAGTTCTTC
CASSVHSAGGWNEQFF
>NA|TRBV2|NA|TRBJ1-2
TGTGCCAGCAGTGAATTGACAGCGAGCGTCTCTGGCTACACCTTC
CASSELTASVSGYTF
>TRBD1|TRBV5-6|once|TRBJ1-2
TGTGCCAGCAGCTTGAGGGGGCCCTATGGCTACACCTTC
CASSLRGPYGYTF
>NA|TRBV6-6|NA|TRBJ2-1
TGTGCCAGCAGCCCCTCGGAGCGCCCGTTCAATGAGCAGTTCTTC
CASSPSERPFNEQFF
>NA|TRBV10-3|NA|TRBJ2-7
TGTGCCATCAGTGTCCCCCCCCCTCCCCTTGGGGTCTCCTACGAGCAGTACTTC
CAISVPPPPLGVSYEQYF
>NA|TRBV6-1|once|TRBJ1-5
TGTGCCAGCAGTGATGGTGGCAGGGCGGGACAGCCCCAGCATTTT
CASSDGGRAGQPQHF
>NA|TRBV7-9|NA|TRBJ2-2
TGTGCCAGCAGCCCAAAGGGGGACGGGGAGCTGTTTTTT
CASSPKGDGELFF
>NA|TRBV5-6|NA|TRBJ2-3
TGTGCCAGTCACCTGAGCACAGATACGCAGTATTTT
CASHLSTDTQYF
>NA|TRBV5-4|NA|TRBJ1-2
TGTGCCAGCAGCCCGAGATTTAGGGGTATTGGCTACACCTTC
CASSPRFRGIGYTF
>TRBD2|TRBV7-9|NA|TRBJ2-5
TGTGCCAGCAGCTTAGGGGCACTAGCGGGAGATAAAGAGACCCAGTACTTC
CASSLGALAGDKETQYF
>TRBD1|TRBV6-5|NA|TRBJ1-4
TGTGCCAGCAGCACCATGGACAGGAGTCATGAAAAACTGTTTTTT
CASSTMDRSHEKLFF
>TRBD2|TRBV7-2|NA|TRBJ2-7
TGTGCCAGCAGCTCACCGGGACTAGCGGGCCTAAACTACGAGCAGTACTTC
CASSSPGLAGLNYEQYF
>NA|TRBV27|NA|TRBJ2-1
TGTGCCAGCAGTTTCGCTGGGCAGGGTGAAGTGCAGTTCTTC
CASSFAGQGEVQFF
>NA|TRBV18|few|TRBJ2-2
TGTGCCAGCTCACCAGGCACAGCACCGAACACCGGGGAGCTGTTTTTT
CASSPGTAPNTGELFF
>NA|TRBV7-3|NA|TRBJ2-7
TGTGCCAGCAGCTTAGCCGGGCCCCAATACTACGAGCAGTACTTC
CASSLAGPQYYEQYF
>NA|TRBV6-5|NA|TRBJ1-1
TGTGCCAGCAGCTTAAGCGGGACGGTGAACACTGAAGCTTTCTTT
CASSLSGTVNTEAFF
>NA|TRBV28|NA|TRBJ1-1
TGTGCCAGCAGTTTAGGGGGCGGTCAGGCTTTCTTT
CASSLGGGQAFF
>TRBD1|TRBV6-5|once|TRBJ2-2
TGTGCCAGCAGCACAGGGGGCCACACCGGGGAGCTGTTTTTT
CASSTGGHTGELFF
>NA|TRBV11-1|NA|TRBJ2-2
TGTGCCAGCAGCTCAGTCCCAGGAATCGGGGAGCTGTTTTTT
CASSSVPGIGELFF
>NA|TRBV7-2|NA|TRBJ1-5
TGTGCCAGCAGCTTAATACCCCAGGGCCAGCCCCAGCATTTT
CASSLIPQGQPQHF
>NA|TRBV30|NA|TRBJ1-3
TGTGCCTGGTCAGTGGGAAACACCATATATTTT
CAWSVGNTIYF
>NA|TRBV10-2|NA|TRBJ2-5
TGCGCCAGCGCGGAACTAGCCATTTCCCAAGAGACCCAGTACTTC
CASAELAISQETQYF
>TRBD2|TRBV5-8|NA|TRBJ2-7
TGTGCCAGCATACTAGCGACGATTTTCCCCTCCTACGAGCAGTACTTC
CASILATIFPSYEQYF
>NA|TRBV29-1|NA|TRBJ1-2
TGCAGCGTTGAACGTGAGACGGGCTATACTAACTATGGCTACACCTTC
CSVERETGYTNYGYTF
>TRBD1|TRBV5-4|NA|TRBJ2-1
TGTGCCAGCACCGAACAGGGGACCTACAATGAGCAGTTCTTC
CASTEQGTYNEQFF
>TRBD2|TRBV7-3|NA|TRBJ2-1
TGTGCCAGCAGCTTACAAACGGGACTAGGCTACAATGAGCAGTTCTTC
CASSLQTGLGYNEQFF
>TRBD2|TRBV9|NA|TRBJ2-5
TGTGCCAGCAGCGCCCCCGGGACTAGCGGGAGGGGGGCCCGGGAGACCCAGTACTTC
CASSAPGTSGRGARETQYF
>NA|TRBV7-9|NA|TRBJ2-1
TGTGCCAGCAGCTCCTCGGATTGGCAGTTCTTC
CASSSSDWQFF
>NA|TRBV5-8|NA|TRBJ1-5
TGTGCCAGCAGCTGGGGGGGGCTGATAACTAATAGCAATCAGCCCCAGCATTTT
CASSWGGLITNSNQPQHF
>TRBD1|TRBV5-1|NA|TRBJ1-1
TGCGCCAGCAGCGTATTGGGACAGGTGAACACTGAAGCTTTCTTT
CASSVLGQVNTEAFF
>NA|TRBV7-9|NA|TRBJ2-1
TGTGCCAGCAGCCCCCAAGACATTCGGTTCTTC
CASSPQDIRFF
>TRBD1|TRBV2|NA|TRBJ1-1
TGTGCCAGCAGTGGAAGGGACAGGAACACTGAAGCTTTCTTT
CASSGRDRNTEAFF
>NA|TRBV7-9|NA|TRBJ2-7
TGTGCCAGCAGCTTAACAGCAGGTCCCTACGAGCAGTACTTC
CASSLTAGPYEQYF
>NA|TRBV6-1|NA|TRBJ2-1
TGTGCCAGCAGTGAAGGAGGTACGGAATACAATGAGCAGTTCTTC
CASSEGGTEYNEQFF
>TRBD2|TRBV10-3|NA|TRBJ2-3
TGTGCCACCGTTAGCGGGAGGGCCCGATATACGCAGTATTTT
CATVSGRARYTQYF
>NA|TRBV19|once|TRBJ1-1
TGTGCCAGTAGTATAAACCATAACACTGAAGCTTTCTTT
CASSINHNTEAFF
>NA|TRBV6-5|once|TRBJ1-2
TGTGCCAGCAGTTACTCGGTGGCAGGGGATGGCTACACCTTC
CASSYSVAGDGYTF
>NA|TRBV28|NA|TRBJ1-5
TGTGCCAGCAGACCACTGGACAGTCTGCGGCCCCAGCATTTT
CASRPLDSLRPQHF
>NA|TRBV29-1|NA|TRBJ2-7
TGCAGCGCGGGGTGGACCTACGAGCAGTACTTC
CSAGWTYEQYF
>NA|TRBV5-6|NA|TRBJ2-5
TGTGCCAGCAGCTTGGCCCGGAGCCGGCTGGGACGGGAGACCCAGTACTTC
CASSLARSRLGRETQYF
>TRBD2|TRBV5-1|NA|TRBJ2-3
TGCGCCAGCAGCGGAACTAGCGGGACGAGCACAGATACGCAGTATTTT
CASSGTSGTSTDTQYF
>NA|TRBV2|NA|TRBJ2-5
TGTGCCAGCAGTGAGTCGGGGGAGACCCAGTACTTC
CASSESGETQYF
>NA|TRBV6-6|NA|TRBJ2-2
TGTGCCAGCAGTTACCGGAAGAACACCGGGGAGCTGTTTTTT
CASSYRKNTGELFF
>TRBD1|TRBV19|NA|TRBJ1-3
TGTGCCAGTAGCAAGACAATACAGGGGGCGTCTGGAAACACCATATATTTT
CASSKTIQGASGNTIYF
>TRBD1|TRBV7-9|NA|TRBJ1-4
TGTGCCAGCAGCGTGGACAGGGGAAGACTGTTTTTT
CASSVDRGRLFF
>NA|TRBV6-6|NA|TRBJ1-4
TGTGCCGGCTCCCGAGGGTCGACTAATGAAAAACTGTTTTTT
CAGSRGSTNEKLFF
>NA|TRBV6-1|NA|TRBJ1-4
TGTGCCAGCAGTGAACCCGGGACGGCGAGTCAACTGTTTTTT
CASSEPGTASQLFF
>NA|TRBV27|NA|TRBJ2-5
TGTGCCAGCAGTCCCCGTCCAGGACGCAAAGAAGAGACCCAGTACTTC
CASSPRPGRKEETQYF
>NA|TRBV2|NA|TRBJ2-7
TGTGCCAGCAGAGCCGGGAAAAGGGCCCACTACGAGCAGTACTTC
CASRAGKRAHYEQYF